The 16 T cell receptor beta chains below come from one sample, sequenced in a study of radiotherapy plus CTLA-4 blockade in lung cancer. The assay was immunoSEQ multiplex PCR, and TCRdb's table has in-frame clones only and misses some. The sample has roughly 71,000 clones; over 65% are singletons. The sequencing here drew on peripheral blood, taken from a patient treated with radiotherapy plus ipilimumab. The receptors were sampled from a human donor with non-small cell lung cancer who had a complete response to radiotherapy plus ipilimumab.

The V gene is TRBV4-3, the J gene TRBJ2-3; 8 bases are shared with TRBD2. CDR1 is LGHNA, CDR2 YSLEER, per germline. The CDR3 extends over 16 amino acids. V was pared by 4 bases and J by 6 bases, with 12 bases of the junction left unmatched. CDR3 in amino acids: CASSPRGAGAGDTQYF. In DNA form, the CDR3 reads TGCGCCAGCAGCCCCCGGGGAGCGGGGGCCGGGGATACGCAGTATTTT.

The chain couples TRBV5-6 to TRBJ1-2; D gene ambiguous. In germline, CDR1 is SGHDT, CDR2 YYEEEE. V lost 4 bases and J lost 7, with 17 bases in between. This CDR3 contains 14 residues. For the CDR3, the DNA is TGTGCCAGCAGCAAAGGCTCCGTTGGGGTTGGCTACACCTTC. Translation: CASSKGSVGVGYTF. Based on the CDR3 plus reference TRBV5-6 and TRBJ1-2, the full variable domain is DAGVTQSPTHLIKTRGQQVTLRCSPKSGHDTVSWYQQALGQGPQFIFQYYEEEERQRGNFPDRFSGHQFPNYSSELNVNALLLGDSALYLCASSKGSVGVGYTFGSGTRLTVV.

This chain uses TRBV19 with TRBJ1-2; D is possibly TRBD1 (5 bases). This CDR3 comprises 15 residues. V was trimmed by 6 bases and J by 3 bases, leaving 17 bases between them. The germline V gene has CDR1 LNHDA and CDR2 SQIVND (reference sequence). The CDR3 coding sequence is TGTGCCAGTAGCTCAGGTCGCAGGGTCGACTATGGCTACACCTTC. Residues: CASSSGRRVDYGYTF.

The J gene is TRBJ2-1, the V gene TRBV30, with 11 nucleotides matching TRBD2. The CDR3 runs to 16 residues. The germline V gene has CDR1 GTSNPN and CDR2 SVGIG (reference sequence). V lost 6 bases, J lost 4 bases, and 11 bases stayed unmatched. For the CDR3, the DNA is TGTGCCTGCCTAAGGAGTAGCGGGGGGGTTTACAATGAGCAGTTCTTC. Its protein is CACLRSSGGVYNEQFF.

The J gene is TRBJ2-2, the V gene TRBV2; D might be TRBD2 (6 bases). This CDR3 has 14 amino acids. Trimming took 10 bases from V and 4 from J, leaving 16 bases between them. Germline V gene sequence: CDR1 SNHLY, CDR2 FYNNEI. The CDR3: CATGGVAPTGELFF. As DNA, the CDR3 is TGTGCCACCGGGGGAGTAGCGCCCACCGGGGAGCTGTTTTTT.

J is TRBJ1-2 and V is TRBV5-6; a possible D gene is TRBD1 (6 bases). V shed 3 bases and J shed 12 bases, with 12 bases lying between them. Germline V gene lookup returns CDR1 SGHDT and CDR2 YYEEEE. The CDR3 has 11 amino acids. The DNA of the CDR3 is TGTGCCAGCAGCTCGTACAGGGAACACACCTTC. As protein: CASSSYREHTF.

This chain uses TRBV9 with TRBJ2-2; a possible D gene is TRBD2 (5 bases). The CDR3 has 18 amino acids. Trimming shortened V by 3 bases and J by 4 bases, and 22 bases separated the two germline ends. Germline CDR1 reads SGDLS; CDR2 reads YYNGEE. In nucleotides, the CDR3 is TGTGCCAGCAGCGCTAATCGGGCGGTCGGCGAGGGCACCGGGGAGCTGTTTTTT. Residues: CASSANRAVGEGTGELFF.

The chain links TRBV15 to TRBJ2-2, with TRBD2 matching 14 bases. Per the germline V gene, CDR1 is LNHNV and CDR2 is YYDKDF (reference sequence). This CDR3 has 16 amino acids. V trimming: 3 bases; J trimming: 6 bases; junction bases outside the gene matches: 3. The CDR3 sequence is CATSRGLAGEAGELFF. The CDR3 DNA sequence: TGTGCCACCAGCAGGGGACTAGCGGGAGAGGCCGGGGAGCTGTTTTTT.

The chain uses TRBV14 and TRBJ2-2; no definite D call. Trimming pared 4 bases from V and 1 base from J, leaving 7 bases between. The CDR3 consists of 14 residues. Germline values: CDR1 SGHDN, CDR2 FVKESK. In nucleotides, the CDR3 is TGTGCCAGCAGCCGGCTCATGAACACCGGGGAGCTGTTTTTT. Translated: CASSRLMNTGELFF.

The chain has TRBV19 and TRBJ2-7, with 7 nucleotides matching TRBD1. The CDR3 loop spans 15 amino acids. The V gene end was trimmed by 4 bases and the J gene end by 5 bases; junction bases not matched to a gene: 11. The germline V gene has CDR1 LNHDA and CDR2 SQIVND (reference sequence). CDR3 residues: CASSRGTDLIDEQYF. CDR3 nucleotides: TGTGCCAGTAGTAGAGGGACAGACTTAATAGACGAGCAGTACTTC.

The rearrangement joins TRBV4-3 to TRBJ2-5; tentatively, D is TRBD1 or TRBD2 (5 bases each). The germline V gene encodes CDR1 LGHNA and CDR2 YSLEER. Trimming left V 0 bases short and J 3 bases short, with 11 bases between. The CDR3 totals 15 residues. The CDR3 sequence is CASSQDRGRKETQYF. The DNA for the CDR3 is TGCGCCAGCAGCCAAGATCGGGGCAGGAAAGAGACCCAGTACTTC.

V usage is TRBV5-4 and J usage is TRBJ2-1; D might be TRBD1 (6 bases). V gave up 0 bases and J gave up 9 bases, with 13 bases separating them. The CDR3 length is 14 residues. Germline V gives CDR1 SGHNT, CDR2 YYREEE (reference sequence). The CDR3 DNA reads as TGTGCCAGCAGCTTGGAACTAGGGGGTGGTGAGCAGTTCTTC. Its protein is CASSLELGGGEQFF.

A few counts support this clone. The genes are TRBV29-1 and TRBJ1-3, with TRBD1 matching 7 bases. This CDR3 is 14 amino acids long. The germline V gene has CDR1 SQVTM and CDR2 ANQGSEA. V gave up 6 bases and J gave up 0 bases; unmatched junction bases: 5. CDR3 DNA: TGCAGCGTACAGGGGTCGAGCTCTGGAAACACCATATATTTT. Translated: CSVQGSSSGNTIYF.

The chain has TRBV28 and TRBJ2-5; TRBD1 might be the D (7 bases). Germline V CDR1 and CDR2: MDHEN, SYDVKM. This CDR3 is 15 amino acids long. V lost 6 bases to trimming and J lost 4 bases, with 18 bases between them. The CDR3 DNA follows: TGTGCCAGCAGCCCCGCCACGGGGGACAGAGAGACCCAGTACTTC. Translated: CASSPATGDRETQYF.

The chain employs TRBV10-1 and TRBJ2-5; D perhaps matches TRBD1 (5 bases). CDR1 is WNHNN, CDR2 SYGVQD, per germline (reference sequence). V lost 7 bases and J lost 4, with 16 bases in between. The CDR3 totals 14 residues. This CDR3 is CASKVPDIAETQYF. CDR3 DNA sequence: TGCGCCAGCAAAGTACCGGACATTGCAGAGACCCAGTACTTC.

This clone was recorded only once. The J gene is TRBJ2-5, the V gene TRBV2, with 7 bases fitting TRBD1. This CDR3 comprises 13 residues. The V and J ends lost 4 bases and 3 bases, in that order; junction bases with no gene match: 2. Per germline, CDR1 SNHLY and CDR2 FYNNEI. The CDR3 here is CASSGQGEETQYF. CDR3 nucleotides: TGTGCCAGCAGTGGGCAGGGGGAAGAGACCCAGTACTTC.